This T cell receptor (beta chain) came from a study of blood T cells in healthy people across ages. This CDR3 contains 14 residues. The J segment lost 6 bases and the V segment lost 4 bases, leaving 3 bases of the junction unmatched. CDR1 is SEHNR, CDR2 FQNEAQ, per germline (reference sequence). Using a J-beta primer mix together with a sample-barcoded 5' primer, a second PCR was run for roughly 7 to 11 cycles. TCRdb re-derived calls from the 5' RACE reads in MiXCR, one entry per CDR3 protein. The sample consists of more than 500,000 distinct CDR3 sequences, 25% to 30% of them appearing once. At least 6.5 million PBMCs were isolated per sample.

The receptor was isolated from a woman in her 70s in good health. V and J are TRBV7-9 and TRBJ1-4; 9 bases fit TRBD1. Sequencing was done on a sample of blood. The CDR3 is CASSSGQGHEKLFF. The CDR3 coding sequence is TGTGCCAGCAGCTCCGGACAGGGGCATGAAAAACTGTTTTTT.